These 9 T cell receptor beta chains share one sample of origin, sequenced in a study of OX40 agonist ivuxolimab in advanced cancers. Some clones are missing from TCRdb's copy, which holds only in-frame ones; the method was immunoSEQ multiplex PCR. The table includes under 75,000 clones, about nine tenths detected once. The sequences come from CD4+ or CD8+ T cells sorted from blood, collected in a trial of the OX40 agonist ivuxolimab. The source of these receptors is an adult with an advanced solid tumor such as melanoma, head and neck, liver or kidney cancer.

The CDR3 DNA sequence: TGTGCCAGCAGCCCTCGGACAGTTCCCTACGAGCAGTACTTC. It specifies CASSPRTVPYEQYF. This sequence joins TRBV11-3 and TRBJ2-7; TRBD1 is a possible D gene (6 bases). The CDR3 runs 14 residues. V was cut by 5 bases and J by 2 bases, with 13 bases left in between. The germline V gene encodes CDR1 SGHNT and CDR2 YENEEA.

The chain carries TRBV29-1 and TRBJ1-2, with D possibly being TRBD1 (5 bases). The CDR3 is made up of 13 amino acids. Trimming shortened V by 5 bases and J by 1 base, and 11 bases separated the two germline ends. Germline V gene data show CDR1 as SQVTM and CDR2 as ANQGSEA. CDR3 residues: CSVTRGDNYGYTF. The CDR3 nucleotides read TGCAGCGTTACCCGGGGGGATAACTATGGCTACACCTTC.

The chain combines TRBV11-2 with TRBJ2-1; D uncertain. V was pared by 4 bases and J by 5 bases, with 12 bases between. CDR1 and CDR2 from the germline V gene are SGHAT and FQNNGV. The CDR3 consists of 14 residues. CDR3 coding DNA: TGTGCCAGCAGCTCGACAACTACTGACAATGAGCAGTTCTTC. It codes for CASSSTTTDNEQFF.

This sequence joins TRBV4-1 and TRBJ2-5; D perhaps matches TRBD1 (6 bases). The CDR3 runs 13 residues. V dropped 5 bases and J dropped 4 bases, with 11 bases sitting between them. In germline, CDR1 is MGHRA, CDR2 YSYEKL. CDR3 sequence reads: CASSKQGRETQYF. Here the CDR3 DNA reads TGCGCCAGCAGCAAACAGGGCAGAGAGACCCAGTACTTC.

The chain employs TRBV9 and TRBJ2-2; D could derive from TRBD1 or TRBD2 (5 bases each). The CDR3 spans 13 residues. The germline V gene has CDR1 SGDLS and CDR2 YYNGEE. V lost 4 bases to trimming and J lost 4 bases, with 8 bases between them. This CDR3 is CASSLGGTGELFF. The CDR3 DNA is TGTGCCAGCAGCCTTGGGGGCACCGGGGAGCTGTTTTTT.

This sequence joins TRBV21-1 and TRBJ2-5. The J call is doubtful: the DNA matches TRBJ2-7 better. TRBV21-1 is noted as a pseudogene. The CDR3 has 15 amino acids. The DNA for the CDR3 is TGTGCCAGCAGCGCCTCGGGACGCCGTTTCGACGAGCAGTACTTC. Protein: CASSASGRRFDEQYF.

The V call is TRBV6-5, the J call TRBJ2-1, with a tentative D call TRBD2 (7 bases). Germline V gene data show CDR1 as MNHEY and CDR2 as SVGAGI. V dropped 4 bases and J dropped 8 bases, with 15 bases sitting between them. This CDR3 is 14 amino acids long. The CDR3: CASSSMGGADEQFF. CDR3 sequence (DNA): TGTGCCAGCAGTTCCATGGGGGGGGCAGATGAGCAGTTCTTC.

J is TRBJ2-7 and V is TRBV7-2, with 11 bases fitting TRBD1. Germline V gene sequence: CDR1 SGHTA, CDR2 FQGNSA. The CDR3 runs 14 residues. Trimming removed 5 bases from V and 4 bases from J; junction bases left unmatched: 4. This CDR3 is CASSRTGGDYEQYF. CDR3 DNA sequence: TGTGCCAGCAGCAGGACAGGGGGCGATTACGAGCAGTACTTC.

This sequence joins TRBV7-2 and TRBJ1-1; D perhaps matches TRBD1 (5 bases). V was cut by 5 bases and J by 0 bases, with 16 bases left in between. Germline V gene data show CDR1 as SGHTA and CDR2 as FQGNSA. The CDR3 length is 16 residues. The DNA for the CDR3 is TGTGCCAGCAGCGAAGCGACAGTGGCCATGAACACTGAAGCTTTCTTT. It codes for CASSEATVAMNTEAFF.